In its sample, the clone carrying this T cell receptor beta chain was seen once. These data originate in a study of shared clonotypes between healthy human individuals. Libraries were prepared by immunoSEQ multiplex PCR; TCRdb keeps only in-frame clonotypes and omits some of them. The repertoire has over 700,000 clones, roughly two thirds of them found once; the top ten carry under 2%. Germline CDR1 MNHEY, CDR2 SVGAGI. This CDR3 is built from 14 residues. Trimming left V 6 bases short and J 1 base short, with 12 bases between. This TCR was recovered from a woman in her twenties or thirties in good health. Specimen: memory CD4+ T cells sorted from blood. The subset is: CD45RA-negative fraction. The chain couples TRBV6-5 to TRBJ1-1; D is perhaps TRBD1 (5 bases). The chain's CDR3 is CASSPWGENTEAFF. In DNA, the CDR3 is TGTGCCAGCAGCCCCTGGGGGGAGAACACTGAAGCTTTCTTT.